These T cell receptor beta chains were read from a single sample in a study of blood T cells in healthy people across ages. MiXCR, run by TCRdb on the 5' RACE reads, gives a single entry per CDR3 protein. The data show some 1.5 million distinct CDR3 sequences, with approximately 43% seen just once and about 3.8% held by the top ten. The sample taken for sequencing was blood. Receptors originate from a woman between 18 and 29 years old in good health. The CDR3 runs from the conserved cysteine through the conserved F or W. Each record gives: V gene, CDR3 length, J gene, D gene, clone size, CDR3 protein, CDR3 DNA. D genes are given only for firm matches. Clone size is stated in some rows and not others, as once, few, many or a class when expanded.

V: TRBV12-3/TRBV12-4; length: 12; J: TRBJ1-1; D: TRBD1; size: NA; CDR3: CASRDRGPAAFF; DNA: TGTGCCAGCAGGGACAGGGGGCCGGCAGCTTTCTTT
V: TRBV12-3/TRBV12-4; length: 15; J: TRBJ2-7; D: NA; size: NA; CDR3: CASSPVGGSYNEQYF; DNA: TGTGCCAGCAGTCCTGTCGGGGGTTCCTACAATGAGCAGTACTTC
V: TRBV7-2; length: 17; J: TRBJ1-1; D: TRBD1; size: NA; CDR3: CASSDKRTGNMNTEAFF; DNA: TGTGCCAGCAGCGATAAAAGGACAGGGAACATGAACACTGAAGCTTTCTTT
V: TRBV12-3/TRBV12-4; length: 15; J: TRBJ2-1; D: TRBD2; size: NA; CDR3: CASSSPGSGANEQFF; DNA: TGTGCCAGCAGTTCACCGGGTAGCGGGGCCAATGAGCAGTTCTTC
V: TRBV12-3/TRBV12-4; length: 13; J: TRBJ1-5; D: NA; size: NA; CDR3: CATREGSNQPQHF; DNA: TGTGCCACCCGGGAGGGGAGCAATCAGCCCCAGCATTTT
V: TRBV6-2/TRBV6-3; length: 17; J: TRBJ2-3; D: NA; size: few; CDR3: CASSYSVRRPEADTQYF; DNA: TGTGCCAGCAGTTACTCCGTCAGGCGACCAGAGGCAGATACGCAGTATTTT
V: TRBV9; length: 15; J: TRBJ1-2; D: NA; size: few; CDR3: CASSVSPGRNYGYTF; DNA: TGTGCCAGCAGCGTATCTCCTGGACGGAACTATGGCTACACCTTC
V: TRBV7-2; length: 17; J: TRBJ1-2; D: TRBD1; size: few; CDR3: CASSLDPGQGAHYGYTF; DNA: TGTGCCAGCAGCTTAGACCCCGGACAGGGGGCTCACTATGGCTACACCTTC
V: TRBV28; length: 13; J: TRBJ2-5; D: NA; size: few; CDR3: CASRFSGGETQYF; DNA: TGTGCCAGCAGGTTTAGCGGAGGAGAGACCCAGTACTTC
V: TRBV20-1; length: 14; J: TRBJ1-5; D: NA; size: NA; CDR3: CSASSVYSNQPQHF; DNA: TGCAGTGCTAGTTCCGTTTATAGCAATCAGCCCCAGCATTTT
V: TRBV29-1; length: 11; J: TRBJ2-3; D: NA; size: NA; CDR3: CSGVQGDTQYF; DNA: TGCAGCGGAGTACAGGGAGATACGCAGTATTTT
V: TRBV4-3; length: 14; J: TRBJ1-1; D: TRBD1; size: NA; CDR3: CASSTGTGGSEAFF; DNA: TGCGCCAGCAGCACTGGGACAGGGGGCTCTGAAGCTTTCTTT
V: TRBV29-1; length: 10; J: TRBJ2-5; D: NA; size: few; CDR3: CSGRVETQYF; DNA: TGCAGCGGCAGGGTTGAGACCCAGTACTTC
V: TRBV7-2; length: 15; J: TRBJ1-1; D: NA; size: NA; CDR3: CASSSISFRDTEAFF; DNA: TGTGCCAGCAGCTCGATCAGCTTCCGGGACACTGAAGCTTTCTTT
V: TRBV27; length: 14; J: TRBJ1-1; D: NA; size: few; CDR3: CASSLQGKGRQAFF; DNA: TGTGCCAGCAGTTTACAGGGAAAGGGTAGGCAAGCTTTCTTT
V: TRBV27; length: 13; J: TRBJ2-5; D: NA; size: NA; CDR3: CASSFGGGGTQYF; DNA: TGTGCCAGCAGTTTCGGAGGGGGTGGGACCCAGTACTTC
V: TRBV24-1; length: 14; J: TRBJ1-2; D: NA; size: NA; CDR3: CATSPGQFSYGYTF; DNA: TGTGCCACCAGCCCCGGACAGTTTAGCTATGGCTACACCTTC
V: TRBV7-2; length: 16; J: TRBJ2-5; D: NA; size: few; CDR3: CASSLGGLGPKETQYF; DNA: TGTGCCAGCAGCTTAGGGGGTCTGGGCCCAAAAGAGACCCAGTACTTC
V: TRBV20-1; length: 13; J: TRBJ2-3; D: NA; size: few; CDR3: CSVRARFTDTQYF; DNA: TGCAGTGTCCGGGCCCGATTCACAGATACGCAGTATTTT
V: TRBV9; length: 16; J: TRBJ2-1; D: TRBD2; size: few; CDR3: CASSVVGLAGVFEQFF; DNA: TGTGCCAGCAGCGTAGTGGGACTAGCGGGAGTTTTTGAGCAGTTCTTC
V: TRBV10-3; length: 16; J: TRBJ2-7; D: TRBD2; size: NA; CDR3: CAISESGGSYFVEQYF; DNA: TGTGCCATCAGTGAGTCCGGGGGGTCGTATTTTGTCGAGCAGTACTTC
V: TRBV4-3; length: 17; J: TRBJ2-6; D: NA; size: few; CDR3: CASSIIATGLGANVLTF; DNA: TGCGCCAGCAGCATTATAGCAACGGGGCTCGGGGCCAACGTCCTGACTTTC
V: TRBV29-1; length: 12; J: TRBJ1-4; D: NA; size: NA; CDR3: CSVGRQNEKLFF; DNA: TGCAGCGTGGGAAGACAGAATGAAAAACTGTTTTTT
V: TRBV28; length: 18; J: TRBJ2-4; D: NA; size: few; CDR3: CASSLFSWEEGTKNIQYF; DNA: TGTGCCAGCAGTTTATTCTCCTGGGAAGAGGGAACCAAAAACATTCAGTACTTC
V: TRBV7-2; length: 15; J: TRBJ2-1; D: TRBD1; size: NA; CDR3: CASSLETGGLNEQFF; DNA: TGTGCCAGCAGCTTAGAGACAGGGGGCTTGAATGAGCAGTTCTTC
V: TRBV10-3; length: 16; J: TRBJ1-4; D: NA; size: NA; CDR3: CAVSESIGDYNEKLFF; DNA: TGTGCCGTCAGTGAGTCGATCGGGGACTACAACGAAAAACTGTTTTTT
V: TRBV15; length: 16; J: TRBJ2-5; D: NA; size: NA; CDR3: CATSPTGAAWQETQYF; DNA: TGTGCCACCAGCCCGACCGGGGCAGCGTGGCAAGAGACCCAGTACTTC
V: TRBV12-3/TRBV12-4; length: 12; J: TRBJ1-1; D: TRBD1; size: NA; CDR3: CASSPGTGRAFF; DNA: TGTGCCAGCAGTCCCGGGACAGGGAGGGCTTTCTTT
V: TRBV12-3/TRBV12-4; length: 11; J: TRBJ2-5; D: NA; size: NA; CDR3: CASSFREAQYF; DNA: TGTGCCAGCAGTTTTAGGGAGGCCCAGTACTTC
V: TRBV24-1; length: 15; J: TRBJ2-5; D: NA; size: NA; CDR3: CATSDSRGFQETQYF; DNA: TGTGCCACCAGTGATTCCAGGGGTTTCCAAGAGACCCAGTACTTC
V: TRBV20-1; length: 16; J: TRBJ2-3; D: TRBD2; size: few; CDR3: CSARVTGTTYTDTQYF; DNA: TGCAGTGCTAGAGTCACCGGGACTACCTACACAGATACGCAGTATTTT
V: TRBV19; length: 14; J: TRBJ2-1; D: TRBD1; size: NA; CDR3: CASAGTGTPNEQCF; DNA: TGTGCCAGTGCCGGGACAGGGACGCCCAATGAGCAGTGCTTC
V: TRBV27; length: 15; J: TRBJ2-3; D: NA; size: few; CDR3: CASSLSALFADTQYF; DNA: TGTGCCAGCAGTTTATCCGCGTTGTTCGCAGATACGCAGTATTTT
V: TRBV7-2; length: 17; J: TRBJ1-6; D: NA; size: NA; CDR3: CASSLVGGSGGDSPLHF; DNA: TGTGCCAGCAGCTTAGTGGGGGGGTCCGGAGGCGATTCACCCCTCCACTTT
V: TRBV20-1; length: 14; J: TRBJ2-3; D: TRBD2; size: NA; CDR3: CSALRAGGPNTQYF; DNA: TGCAGTGCCCTCCGAGCGGGGGGGCCTAATACGCAGTATTTT
V: TRBV11-2; length: 21; J: TRBJ2-5; D: TRBD2; size: NA; CDR3: CASSLRLLSSDRLAAKETQYF; DNA: TGTGCCAGCAGCCTACGGCTTCTATCGTCTGACCGACTAGCGGCAAAAGAGACCCAGTACTTC
V: TRBV5-1; length: 15; J: TRBJ1-2; D: TRBD1; size: NA; CDR3: CASSSRRDSNYGYTF; DNA: TGCGCCAGCAGCTCTAGGCGGGACAGCAACTATGGCTACACCTTC
V: TRBV12-5; length: 15; J: TRBJ2-1; D: TRBD1; size: few; CDR3: CASGLGTGSANEQFF; DNA: TGTGCTAGTGGTTTGGGGACAGGGAGTGCCAATGAGCAGTTCTTC
V: TRBV14; length: 15; J: TRBJ2-3; D: TRBD2; size: once; CDR3: CASSPLAGVQDTQYF; DNA: TGTGCCAGCAGCCCGTTAGCGGGAGTGCAAGATACGCAGTATTTT
V: TRBV5-1; length: 14; J: TRBJ1-2; D: NA; size: NA; CDR3: CASSLDQKFYGYTF; DNA: TGCGCCAGCAGCTTGGATCAGAAATTCTATGGCTACACCTTC
V: TRBV11-2; length: 15; J: TRBJ2-7; D: NA; size: NA; CDR3: CASSLVNRRSYEQYF; DNA: TGTGCTAGCAGCTTAGTCAACAGGCGGTCCTACGAGCAGTACTTC
V: TRBV28; length: 16; J: TRBJ2-3; D: NA; size: few; CDR3: CASSANRDFYTDTQYF; DNA: TGTGCCAGCAGTGCAAACCGGGACTTCTATACAGATACGCAGTATTTT